Described below is a single T cell receptor beta chain sequence and its context. The antigen is not known. TCRdb reprocessed the 5' RACE reads; each CDR3 protein has one entry and no DNA is given. The ten most abundant clones cover 5.2% of a sample with a few hundred thousand distinct CDR3 sequences. Germline values: CDR1 DFQATT, CDR2 SNEGSKA (reference sequence). This CDR3 comprises 15 residues. This sample is drawn from a study of T cells expressing NK-cell markers. Study at large: Eight donors were sequenced, seven testing HCMV-seropositive and one testing seronegative.

General study findings and limits: Four donors' CD3+CD56-NKG2C+ cells were dominated by the same clonotypes. Of the CD8+ T cells in over five donors, roughly 1.0-7.0% belonged to dominant NKG2C+ clonotypes.

This chain links TRBV20-1 with TRBJ1-5; no DNA is available, so the TRBD1 call from TCRdb remains unchecked. The sequencing sample was made of blood T cells: a sorted CD56 or NKG2C T cell subset, CD4+ or CD8+ T cells, or bulk PBMC T cells (not recorded which). This clonotype was sampled from a man aged 18-69 years in good health. Here the CDR3 reads CSARYRGSRNQPQHF.